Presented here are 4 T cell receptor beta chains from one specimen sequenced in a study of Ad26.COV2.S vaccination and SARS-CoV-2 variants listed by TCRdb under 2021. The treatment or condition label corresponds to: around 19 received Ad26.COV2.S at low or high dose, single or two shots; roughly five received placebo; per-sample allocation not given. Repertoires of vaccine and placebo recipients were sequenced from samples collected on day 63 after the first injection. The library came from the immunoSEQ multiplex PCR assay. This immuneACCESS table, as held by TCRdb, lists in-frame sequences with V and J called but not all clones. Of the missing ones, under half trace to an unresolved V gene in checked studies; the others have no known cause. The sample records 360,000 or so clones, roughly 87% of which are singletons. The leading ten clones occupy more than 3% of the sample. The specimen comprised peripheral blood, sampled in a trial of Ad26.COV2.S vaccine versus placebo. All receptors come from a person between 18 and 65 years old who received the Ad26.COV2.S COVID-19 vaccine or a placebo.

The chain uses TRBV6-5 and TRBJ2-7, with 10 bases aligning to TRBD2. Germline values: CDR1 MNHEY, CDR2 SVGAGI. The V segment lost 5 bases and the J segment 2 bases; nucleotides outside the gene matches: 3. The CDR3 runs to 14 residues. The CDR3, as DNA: TGTGCCAGCAGTCTGACTAGCGGGCCCTACGAGCAGTACTTC. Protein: CASSLTSGPYEQYF.

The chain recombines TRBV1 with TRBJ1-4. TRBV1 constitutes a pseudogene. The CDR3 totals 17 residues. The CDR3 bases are TGCACCAGCAGCCACCTTCATTTGGGTGCGACTAATGAAAAACTGTTTTTT. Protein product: CTSSHLHLGATNEKLFF.

DNA for the CDR3: TGTGCCAGCAGTCCTCCTTCCTCCAGACACTCCTACAATGAGCAGTTCTTC. Its protein is CASSPPSSRHSYNEQFF. The chain employs TRBV6-6 and TRBJ2-1; D not resolved. The CDR3 totals 17 residues. The germline V and J ends were trimmed by 5 bases and 0 bases, with 17 bases remaining between them. Germline assignment: CDR1 MNHNY and CDR2 SVGAGI (reference sequence).

CDR3: CASSQDPGGNNSPLHF. DNA of the CDR3: TGCGCCAGCAGCCAAGATCCGGGGGGGAATAATTCACCCCTCCACTTT. J is TRBJ1-6 and V is TRBV4-3, with D possibly being TRBD1 (5 bases). CDR1 LGHNA and CDR2 YSLEER come from the germline V gene. This CDR3 has 16 residues. V was cut by 0 bases and J by 5 bases, with 11 bases left in between.